Below, 27 T cell receptor beta chains from the same sample are listed, as sequenced in a study of T cell responses to AZD1222 COVID-19 vaccine. Sequenced by immunoSEQ multiplex PCR; TCRdb stores in-frame clones only, minus some. The data contain about 220,000 clones, roughly 91% of them singletons. Sequenced material: peripheral blood, taken on day 0 of MenACWY control vaccination. The source of these receptors is an adult in good health.

The CDR3 DNA follows: TGTGCCAGCAGTGAACGGGAAGGACAATCCCTCCACTTT. Protein: CASSEREGQSLHF. The chain is built from TRBV6-1 and TRBJ1-6, with D maybe TRBD1 (5 bases). The germline V gene has CDR1 MNHNS and CDR2 SASEGT. Trimming removed 2 bases at V and 14 bases at J, with 13 bases between. This CDR3 is 13 amino acids long.

This chain connects TRBV6-1 to TRBJ1-3; unclear D gene. CDR3 length: 16 amino acids. CDR1 and CDR2 (germline): MNHNS, SASEGT. Trimming pared 2 bases from V and 0 bases from J, leaving 11 bases between. The CDR3: CASSERTGSSGNTIYF. CDR3 DNA sequence: TGTGCCAGCAGTGAACGGACGGGAAGCTCTGGAAACACCATATATTTT.

The chain has TRBV6-2 or TRBV6-3 and TRBJ1-5; D unresolved. Germline CDR1 MNHEY, CDR2 SVGEGT. The CDR3 loop spans 14 amino acids. V dropped 0 bases and J dropped 6 bases, with 9 bases sitting between them. CDR3 coding DNA: TGTGCCAGCAGTTACTCGAACTTGGGTCAGCCCCAGCATTTT. This sequence encodes CASSYSNLGQPQHF.

Of note for this clone: The same CDR3 is also encoded by other DNA sequences in this sample. V and J are TRBV2 and TRBJ1-2; D ambiguous. This CDR3 is built from 11 residues. The ends were cut back, 2 bases at V and 4 bases at J, with 2 bases in the middle. In germline, CDR1 is SNHLY, CDR2 FYNNEI. In DNA, the CDR3 is TGTGCCAGCAGTGAAACCTATGGCTACACCTTC. It encodes CASSETYGYTF.

The V call is TRBV29-1, the J call TRBJ2-3; no firm D call. The germline V gene has CDR1 SQVTM and CDR2 ANQGSEA. This CDR3 is 12 amino acids long. V gave up 4 bases and J gave up 2 bases, with 7 bases separating them. The CDR3 sequence is CSVGPTTDTQYF. CDR3 nucleotides: TGCAGCGTTGGTCCCACCACAGATACGCAGTATTTT.

V usage is TRBV7-9 and J usage is TRBJ1-3, with D maybe TRBD1 (6 bases). Trimming removed 8 bases from V and 4 bases from J, with 15 bases in between. Germline V gene data show CDR1 as SEHNR and CDR2 as FQNEAQ (reference sequence). This CDR3 is built from 14 residues. The CDR3 DNA sequence: TGTGCCAGCGAGAGGGGGGCTTCGGGAAACACCATATATTTT. Protein product: CASERGASGNTIYF.

The chain links TRBV5-1 to TRBJ1-1; tentative D call: TRBD1 (6 bases). The CDR3 is made up of 16 amino acids. V was clipped by 0 bases and J by 0 bases, with 12 bases between them. Germline V gene sequence: CDR1 SGHRS, CDR2 YFSETQ. The CDR3 nucleotides read TGCGCCAGCAGCTTGGCGACAGGTAACATGAACACTGAAGCTTTCTTT. It codes for CASSLATGNMNTEAFF.

This clone has only one observation. The rearrangement joins TRBV18 to TRBJ1-1; D is unresolved. Trimming stripped 4 bases from V and 6 bases from J, with 15 bases between. The V gene's germline CDR1 is KGHSH and CDR2 LQKENI. The CDR3 totals 14 residues. The CDR3 region has the DNA TGTGCCAGCTCACTGGAAAATAATGTGGCTGAAGCTTTCTTT. Protein sequence: CASSLENNVAEAFF.

This chain joins TRBV30 and TRBJ1-5; 7 positions agree with TRBD1. V trimming: 2 bases; J trimming: 6 bases; junction bases outside the gene matches: 4. This CDR3 has 13 residues. Germline CDR1 GTSNPN, CDR2 SVGIG (reference sequence). CDR3 residues: CAWSTGVGQPQHF. CDR3 sequence (DNA): TGTGCCTGGAGTACAGGGGTGGGTCAGCCCCAGCATTTT.

The rearrangement joins TRBV2 to TRBJ2-3; D tentatively reads TRBD1 or TRBD2 (5 bases each). V lost 0 bases and J lost 3, with 10 bases in between. The CDR3 length is 15 residues. The germline V gene encodes CDR1 SNHLY and CDR2 FYNNEI. This chain's CDR3 is CASSEAGRRTDTQYF. The CDR3 DNA follows: TGTGCCAGCAGTGAAGCGGGACGGAGGACAGATACGCAGTATTTT.

This sequence joins TRBV6-2 or TRBV6-3 and TRBJ2-3, with D hard to call. CDR1 is MNHEY and CDR2 is SVGEGT in the germline V gene. The germline V and J ends were trimmed by 6 bases and 2 bases, with 15 bases remaining between them. This CDR3 is 15 amino acids long. The CDR3 loop reads CASSPTQSFTDTQYF. As DNA, the CDR3 is TGTGCCAGCAGCCCCACGCAGAGCTTCACAGATACGCAGTATTTT.

V usage is TRBV11-2 and J usage is TRBJ1-5; D not resolved. The V gene's germline CDR1 is SGHAT and CDR2 FQNNGV. Trimming shortened V by 1 base and J by 4 bases, and 11 bases separated the two germline ends. This CDR3 spans 15 amino acids. The CDR3 spells CASSLGSAMNQPQHF. The CDR3 DNA follows: TGTGCCAGCAGCTTAGGGTCCGCAATGAATCAGCCCCAGCATTTT. Based on the CDR3 plus reference TRBV11-2 and TRBJ1-5, the full variable domain is EAGVAQSPRYKIIEKRQSVAFWCNPISGHATLYWYQQILGQGPKLLIQFQNNGVVDDSQLPKDRFSAERLKGVDSTLKIQPAKLEDSAVYLCASSLGSAMNQPQHFGDGTRLSIL.

The gene calls are TRBV9 and TRBJ1-6, with D possibly being TRBD1 (6 bases). The V gene's germline CDR1 is SGDLS and CDR2 YYNGEE. This CDR3 comprises 16 residues. V lost 4 bases, J lost 5 bases, and 16 bases lay in between. The CDR3 nucleotides are TGTGCCAGCAGCCCCCGGACAGTATCAAATAATTCACCCCTCCACTTT. Residues: CASSPRTVSNNSPLHF.

This clone has a single count. The V gene is TRBV5-4, the J gene TRBJ2-4; TRBD2 agrees at 16 bases. The V and J ends lost 3 bases and 8 bases, in that order; junction bases with no gene match: 8. The CDR3 totals 17 residues. The germline V gene has CDR1 SGHNT and CDR2 YYREEE (reference sequence). CDR3 amino acids: CASSYGTSGGAFDIQYF. In DNA, the CDR3 is TGTGCCAGCAGCTATGGGACTAGCGGGGGGGCATTTGACATTCAGTACTTC.

The chain combines TRBV24-1 with TRBJ2-2; 10 bases map to TRBD1. This CDR3 has 18 residues. The J segment lost 5 bases and the V segment lost 4 bases, leaving 12 bases of the junction unmatched. Germline V gene data show CDR1 as KGHDR and CDR2 as SFDVKD. For the CDR3, the DNA is TGTGCCACCAGTGACCACCGCCTTGACAGGGGGCCGACCGGGGAGCTGTTTTTT. It is translated as CATSDHRLDRGPTGELFF.

The CDR3 DNA sequence: TGTGCCAGCAGCCAAGCCAAGGGACAGGGGGGGTCCTACAATGAGCAGTTCTTC. Amino acid sequence: CASSQAKGQGGSYNEQFF. This chain links TRBV3-1 (or the pseudogene TRBV3-2) with TRBJ2-1; 11 bases fit TRBD1. The V segment lost 1 base and the J segment 1 base; nucleotides outside the gene matches: 6. This CDR3 region has 18 residues. CDR1 is LGHDT, CDR2 YNNKEL, per germline (reference sequence).

The chain couples TRBV28 to TRBJ1-1; 9 bases are shared with TRBD1. This CDR3 contains 13 residues. Germline lookup yields CDR1 MDHEN and CDR2 SYDVKM. Trimming took 2 bases from V and 11 from J; bases not matched to a gene: 6. The CDR3 bases are TGTGCCAGCAGTTTAAAACAGGGGGCTTTTGCTTTCTTT. This gives the protein CASSLKQGAFAFF.

Notes on this clone: Other DNA sequences in the same sample also yield this CDR3. V and J are TRBV30 and TRBJ2-2; tentative D call: TRBD2 (5 bases). Germline V gene sequence: CDR1 GTSNPN, CDR2 SVGIG (reference sequence). CDR3 length equals 12 residues. V gave up 2 bases and J gave up 5 bases, with 6 bases separating them. CDR3 sequence (DNA): TGTGCCTGGAGTCGGGGAACCGGGGAGCTGTTTTTT. Protein product: CAWSRGTGELFF.

The V gene is TRBV6-5, the J gene TRBJ1-5, with D hard to call. The V gene's germline CDR1 is MNHEY and CDR2 SVGAGI. Between the trimmed V and J ends, which lost 5 bases and 6 bases, there was a span of 5 bases. This CDR3 comprises 11 residues. CDR3 loop: CASSKSQPQHF. CDR3 nucleotides: TGTGCCAGCAGTAAATCTCAGCCCCAGCATTTT.

V usage is TRBV28 and J usage is TRBJ1-2; D gene ambiguous. From germline, CDR1 is MDHEN and CDR2 SYDVKM. The CDR3 runs 13 residues. V dropped 7 bases and J dropped 3 bases, with 12 bases sitting between them. The chain's CDR3 is CASTPPGYYGYTF. CDR3 bases: TGTGCCAGCACCCCTCCGGGATACTATGGCTACACCTTC.

Concerning this clone: The junction departs from germline at one end; a sequencing error may be responsible. CDR3 protein: CASGFTEAFF. DNA for the CDR3: TGTGCCAGCGGTTTCACTGAAGCTTTCTTT. The chain is built from TRBV12-3 or TRBV12-4 and TRBJ1-1; no definite D call. The CDR3 is 10 amino acids.

The chain is built from TRBV7-2 and TRBJ2-1; the match to TRBD1 covers 8 bases. The CDR3 is 15 residues long. Germline V gives CDR1 SGHTA, CDR2 FQGNSA. The V and J ends lost 6 bases and 6 bases, in that order; junction bases with no gene match: 10. Here the CDR3 reads CASRGGQGTLNEQFF. Here the CDR3 DNA reads TGTGCCAGCAGGGGTGGACAGGGTACTCTCAATGAGCAGTTCTTC.

V gene TRBV11-2 combines with J gene TRBJ2-7; maybe TRBD2 (6 bases). V was clipped by 5 bases and J by 5 bases, with 22 bases between them. This CDR3 comprises 16 residues. Germline V gene sequence: CDR1 SGHAT, CDR2 FQNNGV. Here the CDR3 DNA reads TGTGCCAGCAGCCCAATCGGGGGAGCAAGCGAACACGAGCAGTACTTC. Its translation: CASSPIGGASEHEQYF.

The rearrangement links TRBV21-1 to TRBJ1-2; TRBD1 is the table's D call and was not checked against the DNA. TRBV21-1 is described as a pseudogene. This CDR3 has 15 amino acids. The CDR3 protein is CASSPPSGLSYGYTF. The CDR3 DNA follows: TGTGCCAGCAGCCCGCCTTCAGGGTTGAGCTATGGCTACACCTTC.

The chain couples TRBV7-2 to TRBJ1-1; TRBD1 is a possible D gene (6 bases). Germline V gives CDR1 SGHTA, CDR2 FQGNSA. Trimming removed 7 bases from V and 4 bases from J, with 7 bases in between. The CDR3 runs 11 residues. The CDR3 sequence is CASTGATEAFF. CDR3 DNA: TGTGCCAGCACGGGGGCCACTGAAGCTTTCTTT.

The chain combines TRBV7-3 with TRBJ2-3, with D perhaps matching TRBD2 (5 bases). Trimming shortened V by 6 bases and J by 5 bases, and 12 bases separated the two germline ends. CDR1 SGHTA and CDR2 FQGTGA come from the germline V gene. This CDR3 is built from 13 residues. The CDR3 reads CASSRGRLDTQYF. The CDR3 region has the DNA TGTGCCAGCAGTCGGGGAAGACTAGATACGCAGTATTTT.

V is TRBV3-1 (or the pseudogene TRBV3-2) and J is TRBJ2-7; 8 positions agree with TRBD1. With 4 bases clipped from V and 5 bases from J, the junction kept 10 bases outside the gene matches. The CDR3 consists of 15 residues. Germline values: CDR1 LGHDT, CDR2 YNNKEL (reference sequence). DNA of the CDR3: TGTGCCAGCAGCCCCGGGACAGGCGATCTGCACGAGCAGTACTTC. It specifies CASSPGTGDLHEQYF.